A selection of T cell receptor beta chains follows, all from one sample in a study of Graves' ophthalmopathy and Graves' hyperthyroidism. MiXCR, applied by TCRdb to the multiplex PCR reads, yields one record per CDR3 protein. Among a few hundred thousand distinct CDR3 sequences listed, 20% to 25% were seen once. Sequencing input: peripheral blood. These receptors came from a woman aged 45-65 years with Graves' ophthalmopathy. The CDR3 runs from the conserved cysteine through the conserved F or W. D genes are given only for firm matches. Clone size is shown for a subset of rows, as once, few, many or a class of expanded clone.

J	D	size	V	CDR3	DNA
TRBJ2-5	NA	many	TRBV5-1	CASSLRWEETQYF	TGCGCCAGCAGCTTGAGATGGGAAGAGACCCAGTACTTC
TRBJ2-2	TRBD2	many	TRBV10-3	CAISGGLPSTGELFF	TGTGCCATCAGTGGGGGACTACCTTCCACCGGGGAGCTGTTTTTT
TRBJ2-4	NA	NA	TRBV2	CASSEGQKNIQYF	TGTGCCAGCAGTGAAGGACAGAAAAACATTCAGTACTTC
TRBJ1-1	NA	NA	TRBV7-2	CASTFMSSGDTEAFF	TGTGCCAGCACCTTTATGTCCTCCGGAGACACTGAAGCTTTCTTT
TRBJ1-2	TRBD1	NA	TRBV10-3	CAISRTQGAEGYTF	TGTGCCATCAGCAGAACTCAGGGGGCCGAGGGCTACACCTTC
TRBJ2-7	NA	NA	TRBV6-1	CASSEPGRVVGEQYF	TGTGCCAGCAGTGAACCGGGCAGGGTTGTCGGCGAGCAGTACTTC
TRBJ1-1	NA	many	TRBV19	CASMTSMNTEAFF	TGTGCCAGCATGACCTCCATGAACACTGAAGCTTTCTTT
TRBJ2-7	NA	NA	TRBV18	CASSKGDGPSYEQYF	TGTGCCAGCTCTAAGGGTGACGGTCCTTCCTACGAGCAGTACTTC
TRBJ2-7	TRBD2	NA	TRBV12-3/TRBV12-4	CASRLTSGSRDEQYF	TGTGCCAGCAGACTTACTAGCGGGAGCAGGGACGAGCAGTACTTC
TRBJ2-7	TRBD2	few	TRBV9	CASSVLATSDYEQYF	TGTGCCAGCAGCGTATTAGCGACTAGCGATTACGAGCAGTACTTC
TRBJ2-5	NA	NA	TRBV28	CASSPTRGGGQRETQYF	TGTGCCAGCAGCCCTACCCGCGGAGGGGGGCAGCGGGAGACCCAGTACTTC
TRBJ2-5	TRBD1	NA	TRBV11-1	CASSLVPLGTGIQETQYF	TGTGCCAGCAGCTTAGTCCCTCTCGGGACAGGGATACAAGAGACCCAGTACTTC
TRBJ2-5	NA	many	TRBV7-2	CASSLGRAGETQYF	TGTGCCAGCAGCTTAGGCAGGGCTGGGGAGACCCAGTACTTC
TRBJ2-6	NA	many	TRBV19	CASSQSNSGANVLTF	TGTGCCAGTAGCCAATCGAACTCTGGGGCCAACGTCCTGACTTTC
TRBJ2-2	NA	many	TRBV12-3/TRBV12-4	CASRRRTGELFF	TGTGCCAGCAGACGTAGAACCGGGGAGCTGTTTTTT
TRBJ2-7	NA	many	TRBV6-5	CASTRDGTKPYEQYF	TGTGCCAGCACCCGAGACGGGACCAAACCCTACGAGCAGTACTTC
TRBJ2-7	NA	many	TRBV29-1	CSVEDLRDGSYEQYF	TGCAGCGTTGAAGATCTCAGGGACGGATCCTACGAGCAGTACTTC
TRBJ2-7	TRBD2	many	TRBV28	CASSSTSGSDPYEQYF	TGTGCCAGCAGTTCAACTAGCGGGAGTGACCCCTACGAGCAGTACTTC
TRBJ2-7	NA	many	TRBV7-2	CASSPRTNEQYF	TGTGCCAGCAGCCCCAGGACGAACGAGCAGTACTTC
TRBJ1-2	NA	few	TRBV20-1	CSARTGYGDGYTF	TGCAGTGCTAGAACAGGGTACGGGGATGGCTACACCTTC
TRBJ2-7	TRBD2	many	TRBV2	CASSSSGRAYEQYF	TGTGCCAGCAGTTCTAGCGGGAGGGCTTACGAGCAGTACTTC
TRBJ2-5	TRBD2	NA	TRBV3-1	CASSQRGGQETQYF	TGTGCCAGCAGTCAACGCGGGGGCCAAGAGACCCAGTACTTC
TRBJ1-1	TRBD1	NA	TRBV12-3/TRBV12-4	CASSLDVDRGTEAFF	TGTGCCAGCAGTTTGGACGTGGACAGGGGAACTGAAGCTTTCTTT
TRBJ2-7	NA	NA	TRBV15	CATSRERQGYEQYF	TGTGCCACCAGCAGAGAGAGGCAGGGCTACGAGCAGTACTTC
TRBJ2-5	NA	NA	TRBV7-2	CASSLELLHETQYF	TGTGCCAGCAGCTTAGAACTTTTGCATGAGACCCAGTACTTC